This TCR beta chain was sequenced in a study of cytomegalovirus exposure and HLA in healthy donors. PCR involved 60 Vbeta and 13 Jbeta primers. The repertoire was sequenced with immunoSEQ multiplex PCR; TCRdb's copy has only in-frame clones and lacks some. Of approximately 250,000 clones listed, just under 80% were seen once; the top ten hold approximately 0.49%. The CDR3 has 14 residues. Per the germline V gene, CDR1 is GTSNPN and CDR2 is SVGIG (reference sequence). The germline V and J ends were trimmed by 2 bases and 3 bases, with 13 bases remaining between them. The chain links TRBV30 to TRBJ1-1; no clear D gene. The specimen was PBMCs. The receptor comes from a boy between 5 and 17 years old in good health and CMV-seronegative. The CDR3 bases are TGTGCCTGGAGTAGAGGGAGTGGGGACACTGAAGCTTTCTTT. Translation: CAWSRGSGDTEAFF.